This section outlines one TCR beta chain sequence together with its context. The record originates from a study of OX40 agonist ivuxolimab in advanced cancers. Across the study: Aged roughly 23 to 80 with a mean of 60 years, they were about 83% male.

Profiling relied on immunoSEQ multiplex PCR, and the TCRdb table lists in-frame clones only, not all of them. The profile shows around 15,000 clones, just over 85% of them singletons. The ends were cut back, 1 base at V and 1 base at J, with 8 bases in the middle. Germline V gene lookup returns CDR1 SGHRS and CDR2 YFSETQ. This CDR3 spans 15 amino acids. The receptor was isolated from an adult with an advanced solid tumor such as melanoma, head and neck, liver or kidney cancer. The sequencing here drew on CD4+ or CD8+ T cells sorted from blood, taken in a trial of the OX40 agonist ivuxolimab. The gene calls are TRBV5-1 and TRBJ2-2, with D possibly being TRBD1 or TRBD2 (5 bases each). The CDR3 spells CASSLRDLNTGELFF. Here the CDR3 DNA reads TGCGCCAGCAGCTTGAGGGACCTGAACACCGGGGAGCTGTTTTTT.